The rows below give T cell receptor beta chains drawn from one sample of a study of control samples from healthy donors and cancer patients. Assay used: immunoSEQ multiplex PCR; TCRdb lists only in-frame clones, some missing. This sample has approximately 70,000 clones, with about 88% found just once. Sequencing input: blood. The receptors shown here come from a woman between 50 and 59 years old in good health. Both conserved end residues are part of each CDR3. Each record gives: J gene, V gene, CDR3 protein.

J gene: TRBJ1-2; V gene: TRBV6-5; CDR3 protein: CASSWTGAGGYTF
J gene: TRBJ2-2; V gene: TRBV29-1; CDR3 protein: CSVEESGASGELFF
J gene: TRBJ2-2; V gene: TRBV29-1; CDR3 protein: CSVASLAGGTGELFF
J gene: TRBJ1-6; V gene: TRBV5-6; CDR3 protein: CASSLEGSPLHF
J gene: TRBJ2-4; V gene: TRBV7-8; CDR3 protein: CASSLGGWRENIQYF
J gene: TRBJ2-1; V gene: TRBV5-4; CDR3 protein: CASSATSVLFF
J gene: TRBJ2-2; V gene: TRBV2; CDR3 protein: CASSGTGGASTGELFF
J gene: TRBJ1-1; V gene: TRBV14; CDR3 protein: CASSRRTGRGTEAFF
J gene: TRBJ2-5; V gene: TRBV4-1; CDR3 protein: CASRRTRDSKETQYF
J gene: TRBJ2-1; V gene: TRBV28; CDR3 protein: CASSPQGTLYNEQFF
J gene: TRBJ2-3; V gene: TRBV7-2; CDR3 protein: CASSLAASGMGTDTQYF
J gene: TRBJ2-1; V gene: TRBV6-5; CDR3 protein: CASSANRGSYNEQFF
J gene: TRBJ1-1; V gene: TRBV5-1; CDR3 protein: CASSSTGKPEAFF
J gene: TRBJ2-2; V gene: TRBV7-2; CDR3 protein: CASSLSGGSTGELFF
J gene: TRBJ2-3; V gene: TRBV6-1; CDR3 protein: CASSVAGGPGSQYF
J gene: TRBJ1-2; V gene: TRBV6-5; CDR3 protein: CASRRTGGDYGYTF
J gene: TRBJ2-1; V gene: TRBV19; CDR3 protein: CASSPFPRNEQFF
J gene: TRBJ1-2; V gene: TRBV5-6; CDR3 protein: CASRPTGDYAGYTF
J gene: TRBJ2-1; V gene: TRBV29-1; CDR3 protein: CSVEVGSNEQFF
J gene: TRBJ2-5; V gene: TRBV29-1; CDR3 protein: CSVDRGEETQYF
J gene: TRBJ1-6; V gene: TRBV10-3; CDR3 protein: CAISRDSNSPLHF
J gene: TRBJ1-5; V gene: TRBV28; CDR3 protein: CASSFDRGRGRDQPQHF
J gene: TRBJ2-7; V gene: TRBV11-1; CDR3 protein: CASSHTGGDEQYF
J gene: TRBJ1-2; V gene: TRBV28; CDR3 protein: CASRPGGTGYTF
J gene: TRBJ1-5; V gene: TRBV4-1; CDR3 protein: CASSQDGDRLHSNQPQHF
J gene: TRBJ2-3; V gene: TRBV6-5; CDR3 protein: CASKLTGSTDTQYF
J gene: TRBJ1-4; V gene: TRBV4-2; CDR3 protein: CATGRGNEKLFF
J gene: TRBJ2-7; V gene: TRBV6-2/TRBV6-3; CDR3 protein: CASSKSSAGASQYF
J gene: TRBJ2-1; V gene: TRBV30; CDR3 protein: CAWSSQGYGRDEQFF
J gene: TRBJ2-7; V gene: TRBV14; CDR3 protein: CASSQGSGSSYEQYF
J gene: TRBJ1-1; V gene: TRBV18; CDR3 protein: CASSPLFAGEAFF
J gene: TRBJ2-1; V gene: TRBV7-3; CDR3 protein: CASSPDPQGEQFF
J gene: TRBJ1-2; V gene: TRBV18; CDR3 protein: CASQSTDYGYTF